What follows is one T cell receptor (beta chain) and its context. Recruits, aged roughly 18 to 89 years, lived in 20 to 30 US areas. Cohort placement rested on clinical history that participants reported themselves. Germline V gene lookup returns CDR1 SGHRS and CDR2 YFSETQ. The CDR3 is made up of 15 amino acids. With 0 bases removed from V and 2 bases from J, the gap between germline ends came to 9 bases. This entry belongs to a study of blood T cell repertoires in COVID-19. Repertoires were generated with immunoSEQ multiplex PCR, while TCRdb's copy carries only in-frame clones and drops some. The sample has fewer than 300,000 clones; over 75% are singletons.

This chain links TRBV5-1 with TRBJ1-5; D is undetermined. Material for sequencing was PBMCs or T cells enriched from blood (not recorded which). The receptor's source is a woman in her 30s who had recovered from COVID-19. The CDR3 reads CASSLDGRGNQPQHF. For the CDR3, the DNA is TGCGCCAGCAGCTTGGATGGGCGAGGCAATCAGCCCCAGCATTTT.